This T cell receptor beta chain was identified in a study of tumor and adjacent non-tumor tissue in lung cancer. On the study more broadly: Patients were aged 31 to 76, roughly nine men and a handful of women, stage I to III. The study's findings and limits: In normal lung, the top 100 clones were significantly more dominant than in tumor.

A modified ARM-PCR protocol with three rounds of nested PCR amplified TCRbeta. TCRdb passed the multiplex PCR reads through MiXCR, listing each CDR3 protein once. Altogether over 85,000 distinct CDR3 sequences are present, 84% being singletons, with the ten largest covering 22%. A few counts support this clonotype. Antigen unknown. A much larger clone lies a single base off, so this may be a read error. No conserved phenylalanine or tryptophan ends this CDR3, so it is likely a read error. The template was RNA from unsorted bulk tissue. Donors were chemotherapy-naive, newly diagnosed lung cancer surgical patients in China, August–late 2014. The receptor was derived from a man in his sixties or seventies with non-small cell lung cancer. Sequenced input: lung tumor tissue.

CDR3 protein: CAWRGTSEAFI. DNA of the CDR3: TGTGCCTGGAGGGGGACCAGTGAAGCTTTCATT. This rearrangement joins TRBV30 to TRBJ1-1, with D perhaps matching TRBD1 (5 bases). Looked up from germline, CDR1 is GTSNPN and CDR2 is SVGIG (reference sequence). There are 11 residues in the CDR3. The germline V and J ends were trimmed by 3 bases and 7 bases, with 9 bases remaining between them.